This T cell receptor beta chain was recorded in a study of identical twins. Germline V lookup: CDR1 MNHEY, CDR2 SVGEGT. V lost 7 bases and J 7 bases, leaving 11 bases between the germline ends. This CDR3 has 13 residues. Via MiXCR, TCRdb re-called the 5' RACE reads, giving one row per CDR3 protein. The sample shows roughly 700,000 distinct CDR3 sequences, under 9% of them seen only once. These data are also associated with another study on yellow fever vaccine responses in identical twins.

The sequencing sample was made of PBMCs. V is TRBV6-2 or TRBV6-3 and J is TRBJ1-6; D gene unclear. This receptor was obtained from a woman younger than 30 in good health. The CDR3 sequence: CASNLLENSPLHF. The CDR3 region has the DNA TGTGCCAGCAACCTCCTCGAAAATTCACCCCTCCACTTT.